This is a list of T cell receptor beta chains from one sample in a study of blood T cell repertoires in COVID-19. TCRdb's table, derived via immunoSEQ multiplex PCR, lists solely in-frame clones and lacks some. The sample contains around 190,000 clones, under 80% of which appear only once. Sequencing was done on a sample of PBMCs or T cells enriched from blood (not recorded which). The source is a woman between 50 and 59 years old with acute COVID-19. The CDR3 runs from the conserved cysteine through the conserved F or W. D genes are given only for firm matches. The size field is filled for only some rows; it gives once, few, many or a size class.

d_call: TRBD1
j_call: TRBJ1-6
clone_size: .
v_call: TRBV12-3/TRBV12-4
cdr3_aa: CATGDRDNSPLHF
cdr3_nt: TGTGCCACCGGAGACAGGGATAATTCACCCCTCCACTTT

d_call: TRBD2
j_call: TRBJ2-3
clone_size: .
v_call: TRBV11-2
cdr3_aa: CASSPNRGGTDTQYF
cdr3_nt: TGTGCCAGCAGCCCGAACCGGGGGGGCACAGATACGCAGTATTTT

d_call: .
j_call: TRBJ1-2
clone_size: .
v_call: TRBV5-6
cdr3_aa: CASSPAGGRARSLGYTF
cdr3_nt: TGTGCCAGCAGCCCAGCCGGGGGACGGGCGAGGTCCCTTGGCTACACCTTC

d_call: .
j_call: TRBJ2-2
clone_size: once
v_call: TRBV28
cdr3_aa: CASRGGTANTGELFF
cdr3_nt: TGTGCCAGCAGGGGCGGGACAGCCAACACCGGGGAGCTGTTTTTT

d_call: TRBD1
j_call: TRBJ1-2
clone_size: .
v_call: TRBV5-1
cdr3_aa: CASSWDRVDGYTF
cdr3_nt: TGCGCCAGCAGCTGGGACAGGGTGGATGGCTACACCTTC

d_call: .
j_call: TRBJ1-1
clone_size: .
v_call: TRBV11-2
cdr3_aa: CASSPRDIRGGTEAFF
cdr3_nt: TGTGCCAGCAGCCCGAGGGACATACGAGGAGGAACTGAAGCTTTCTTT

d_call: TRBD2
j_call: TRBJ2-2
clone_size: .
v_call: TRBV28
cdr3_aa: CASGLAGVTGELFF
cdr3_nt: TGTGCCAGCGGACTAGCGGGGGTCACCGGGGAGCTGTTTTTT

d_call: TRBD2
j_call: TRBJ2-5
clone_size: .
v_call: TRBV28
cdr3_aa: CASRPTGAGGSYAQYF
cdr3_nt: TGTGCCAGCAGGCCAACGGGAGCGGGGGGGTCCTACGCCCAGTACTTC

d_call: .
j_call: TRBJ2-4
clone_size: .
v_call: TRBV5-4
cdr3_aa: CASSLGRAGTDIQYF
cdr3_nt: TGTGCCAGCAGCTTGGGGAGGGCCGGTACGGACATTCAGTACTTC

d_call: .
j_call: TRBJ2-3
clone_size: .
v_call: TRBV5-6
cdr3_aa: CASSLSYTDTQYF
cdr3_nt: TGTGCCAGCAGCCTTTCTTACACAGATACGCAGTATTTT

d_call: TRBD2
j_call: TRBJ2-1
clone_size: .
v_call: TRBV11-2
cdr3_aa: CASSPKRGSSYNEQFF
cdr3_nt: TGTGCCAGCAGCCCCAAGCGGGGCAGCTCCTACAATGAGCAGTTCTTC

d_call: .
j_call: TRBJ1-2
clone_size: .
v_call: TRBV19
cdr3_aa: CASGHRDTNYGYTF
cdr3_nt: TGTGCCAGTGGTCACCGGGATACTAACTATGGCTACACCTTC

d_call: TRBD2
j_call: TRBJ2-5
clone_size: .
v_call: TRBV29-1
cdr3_aa: CSAVLAGPQETQYF
cdr3_nt: TGCAGCGCCGTCCTAGCGGGGCCTCAAGAGACCCAGTACTTC

d_call: TRBD1
j_call: TRBJ2-3
clone_size: .
v_call: TRBV19
cdr3_aa: CASSLVSLSPLMDRLGTDTQYF
cdr3_nt: TGTGCCAGTAGTCTTGTCTCTCTTTCCCCCCTCATGGACAGGCTTGGCACAGATACGCAGTATTTT

d_call: .
j_call: TRBJ2-5
clone_size: few
v_call: TRBV7-2
cdr3_aa: CASSSQPQGNQETQYF
cdr3_nt: TGTGCCAGCAGCTCCCAACCCCAGGGAAACCAAGAGACCCAGTACTTC

d_call: TRBD1
j_call: TRBJ1-2
clone_size: once
v_call: TRBV10-3
cdr3_aa: CAISDRDIDGYTF
cdr3_nt: TGTGCCATCAGCGACAGGGACATCGATGGCTACACCTTC

d_call: TRBD1
j_call: TRBJ1-1
clone_size: .
v_call: TRBV11-2
cdr3_aa: CASSPDRAGEAFF
cdr3_nt: TGTGCCAGCAGCCCCGACAGGGCGGGTGAAGCTTTCTTT

d_call: TRBD1
j_call: TRBJ1-1
clone_size: .
v_call: TRBV5-6
cdr3_aa: CASSWTGGTEAFF
cdr3_nt: TGTGCTAGCAGCTGGACAGGAGGCACTGAAGCTTTCTTT

d_call: TRBD1
j_call: TRBJ1-4
clone_size: .
v_call: TRBV4-1
cdr3_aa: CASRRTGGDEKLFF
cdr3_nt: TGCGCCAGCAGACGGACAGGGGGTGACGAAAAACTGTTTTTT

d_call: TRBD2
j_call: TRBJ2-3
clone_size: .
v_call: TRBV5-4
cdr3_aa: CASSLKRGVLSDTQYF
cdr3_nt: TGTGCCAGCAGCTTGAAGCGGGGGGTTTTGTCAGATACGCAGTATTTT

d_call: .
j_call: TRBJ1-3
clone_size: few
v_call: TRBV6-5
cdr3_aa: CASSIPGQQIYF
cdr3_nt: TGTGCCAGCAGCATCCCCGGACAGCAAATATATTTT

d_call: .
j_call: TRBJ1-6
clone_size: .
v_call: TRBV14
cdr3_aa: CASSQLSNSPLHF
cdr3_nt: TGTGCCAGCAGCCAACTTAGCAATTCACCCCTCCACTTT

d_call: TRBD1
j_call: TRBJ2-1
clone_size: .
v_call: TRBV6-5
cdr3_aa: CASSSRTGNEQFF
cdr3_nt: TGTGCCAGCAGCTCGCGGACAGGCAATGAGCAGTTCTTC

d_call: .
j_call: TRBJ1-2
clone_size: .
v_call: TRBV7-8
cdr3_aa: CASSSTPGLSAGGNYGYTF
cdr3_nt: TGTGCCAGCAGCTCCACCCCCGGGCTCAGTGCGGGAGGGAACTATGGCTACACCTTC

d_call: TRBD1
j_call: TRBJ1-2
clone_size: .
v_call: TRBV27
cdr3_aa: CASSLGDRGIYGYTF
cdr3_nt: TGTGCCAGCAGTTTAGGGGACAGGGGCATCTATGGCTACACCTTC

d_call: .
j_call: TRBJ1-2
clone_size: .
v_call: TRBV14
cdr3_aa: CASSQVTYAGYTF
cdr3_nt: TGTGCCAGCAGCCAAGTGACTTATGCTGGCTACACCTTC

d_call: .
j_call: TRBJ1-3
clone_size: .
v_call: TRBV19
cdr3_aa: CASIGRGLGTIYF
cdr3_nt: TGTGCCAGTATCGGCCGGGGTTTAGGGACCATATATTTT

d_call: .
j_call: TRBJ2-6
clone_size: .
v_call: TRBV5-5
cdr3_aa: CASSPSPSGANVLTF
cdr3_nt: TGTGCCAGCAGCCCAAGCCCCTCTGGGGCCAACGTCCTGACTTTC

d_call: .
j_call: TRBJ2-2
clone_size: .
v_call: TRBV24-1
cdr3_aa: CATRRNTGELFF
cdr3_nt: TGTGCCACCAGGAGGAACACCGGGGAGCTGTTTTTT

d_call: TRBD1
j_call: TRBJ1-5
clone_size: .
v_call: TRBV27
cdr3_aa: CASADGTGGGQPQHF
cdr3_nt: TGTGCCAGCGCCGACGGGACAGGGGGGGGTCAGCCCCAGCATTTT

d_call: .
j_call: TRBJ1-2
clone_size: .
v_call: TRBV9
cdr3_aa: CASSPSPFADYGYTF
cdr3_nt: TGTGCCAGCAGCCCGTCCCCCTTTGCGGACTATGGCTACACCTTC

d_call: .
j_call: TRBJ1-4
clone_size: .
v_call: TRBV7-2
cdr3_aa: CASSDENQGWRNEKLFF
cdr3_nt: TGTGCCAGCAGCGACGAAAACCAGGGGTGGAGAAATGAAAAACTGTTTTTT

d_call: .
j_call: TRBJ1-5
clone_size: few
v_call: TRBV3-1/TRBV3-2
cdr3_aa: CATSRTGDTPQHF
cdr3_nt: TGTGCCACCTCCCGGACGGGGGATACGCCCCAGCATTTT

d_call: .
j_call: TRBJ1-4
clone_size: .
v_call: TRBV3-1/TRBV3-2
cdr3_aa: CASSQDRGMGKLFF
cdr3_nt: TGTGCCAGCAGCCAAGATCGGGGGATGGGAAAACTGTTTTTT

d_call: .
j_call: TRBJ1-1
clone_size: once
v_call: TRBV27
cdr3_aa: CASSLGLSNTEAFF
cdr3_nt: TGTGCCAGCAGTTTAGGGCTGAGCAACACTGAAGCTTTCTTT

d_call: TRBD2
j_call: TRBJ2-3
clone_size: .
v_call: TRBV27
cdr3_aa: CASSWGGGSGGARDTQYF
cdr3_nt: TGTGCCAGCAGTTGGGGCGGGGGTAGCGGGGGGGCAAGAGATACGCAGTATTTT